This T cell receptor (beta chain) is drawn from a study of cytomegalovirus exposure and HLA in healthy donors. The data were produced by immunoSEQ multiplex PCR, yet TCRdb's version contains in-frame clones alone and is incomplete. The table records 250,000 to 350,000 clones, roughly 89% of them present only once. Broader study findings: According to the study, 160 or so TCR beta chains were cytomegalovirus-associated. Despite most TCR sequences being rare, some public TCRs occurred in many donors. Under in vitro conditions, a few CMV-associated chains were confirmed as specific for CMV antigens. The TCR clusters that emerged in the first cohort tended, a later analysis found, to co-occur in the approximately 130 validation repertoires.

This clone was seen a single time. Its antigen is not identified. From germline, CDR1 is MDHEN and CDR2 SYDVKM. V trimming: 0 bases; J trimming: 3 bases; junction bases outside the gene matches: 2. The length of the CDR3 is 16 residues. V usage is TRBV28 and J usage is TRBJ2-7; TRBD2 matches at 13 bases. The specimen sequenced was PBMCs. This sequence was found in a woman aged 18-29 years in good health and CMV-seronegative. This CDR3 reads CASSLWGTSGNYEQYF. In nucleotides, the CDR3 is TGTGCCAGCAGTTTATGGGGGACTAGCGGGAACTACGAGCAGTACTTC.